Below, one T cell receptor (beta chain) is given with its context. Its antigen is unidentified. Though probably carrying unrecorded immune exposures, donors were nominally healthy at sampling. The length of the CDR3 is 17 residues. J gave up 3 bases and V 4 bases, and 8 bases lay outside the gene matches. Germline V gene lookup returns CDR1 SGHDT and CDR2 YYEEEE. The PCR contained 60 Vbeta and 13 Jbeta primers. Some clones are missing from TCRdb's copy, which holds only in-frame ones; the method was immunoSEQ multiplex PCR. The profile shows approximately 220,000 clones, about 74% of them singletons. These data belong to a study of cytomegalovirus exposure and HLA in healthy donors. Study observations and caveats: According to reports, the classifier identified cytomegalovirus status with high specificity and sensitivity. Solely CMV serostatus was available to characterize immune exposure. According to the study, 160 or so TCR beta chains were cytomegalovirus-associated.

Sample: PBMCs. This sequence originates from a woman aged 30 to 39 in good health and CMV-seronegative. The V call is TRBV5-6, the J call TRBJ2-3, with 13 bases aligning to TRBD2. CDR3 loop: CASSLRGLAGVTDTQYF. CDR3 DNA: TGTGCCAGCAGCCTCAGAGGACTAGCGGGAGTGACAGATACGCAGTATTTT.